One sample yielded the 13 T cell receptor beta chains listed below, sequenced in a study of control samples from healthy donors and cancer patients. This table comes from immunoSEQ multiplex PCR, and its TCRdb copy is limited to in-frame clones, with some not included. The sample carries around 150,000 clones, almost 90% recorded once. Sequenced material: blood. These receptors all come from a man between 18 and 29 years old in good health.

This chain links TRBV5-6 with TRBJ2-1; D is undetermined. Looked up from germline, CDR1 is SGHDT and CDR2 is YYEEEE. V was shortened by 2 bases and J by 4 bases, with 13 bases between the two germline ends. This CDR3 has 15 amino acids. The CDR3 region has the DNA TGTGCCAGCAGCTTTGACATTCAAGCATACAATGAGCAGTTCTTC. Its translation is CASSFDIQAYNEQFF.

CDR3 in DNA: TGCGCCAGCAGCCAAGATCCTCCGGGGGCCTTCACAGATACGCAGTATTTT. Translating gives CASSQDPPGAFTDTQYF. This chain joins TRBV4-1 and TRBJ2-3; tentatively, D is TRBD1 or TRBD2 (6 bases each). The CDR3 length is 17 residues. With 0 bases removed from V and 2 bases from J, the gap between germline ends came to 15 bases. In germline, CDR1 is MGHRA, CDR2 YSYEKL.

The gene calls are TRBV30 and TRBJ1-6; D may be TRBD1 (5 bases). V was shortened by 4 bases and J by 11 bases, with 9 bases between the two germline ends. The length of the CDR3 is 11 residues. Germline lookup yields CDR1 GTSNPN and CDR2 SVGIG (reference sequence). CDR3 bases: TGTGCCTGGACTCAAGGGGCACCCCTCCACTTT. The encoded protein is CAWTQGAPLHF. Drawing the rest from reference TRBV30 and TRBJ1-6, the complete variable domain is SQTIHQWPATLVQPVGSPLSLECTVEGTSNPNLYWYRQAAGRGLQLLFYSVGIGQISSEVPQNLSASRPQDRQFILSSKKLLLSDSGFYLCAWTQGAPLHFGNGTRLTVT.

The chain has TRBV6-5 and TRBJ1-2; 8 nucleotides match TRBD1. Losses at the gene ends were 6 bases for V and 8 bases for J; bases not matched to a gene: 14. From germline, CDR1 is MNHEY and CDR2 SVGAGI. This CDR3 has 15 amino acids. As DNA, the CDR3 is TGTGCCAGCAGCCCCGGACAGGGATGGAAGATGGGCTACACCTTC. Its protein is CASSPGQGWKMGYTF.

The chain links TRBV24-1 to TRBJ2-7; no definite D call. V lost 9 bases, J lost 5 bases, and 7 bases lay in between. In germline, CDR1 is KGHDR, CDR2 SFDVKD. This CDR3 spans 10 amino acids. The CDR3 loop reads CATFLNEQYF. DNA for the CDR3: TGTGCCACCTTCCTAAACGAGCAGTACTTC.

This chain joins TRBV7-2 and TRBJ2-2; 9 bases fit TRBD1. Per the germline V gene, CDR1 is SGHTA and CDR2 is FQGNSA. The CDR3 consists of 17 residues. V gave up 3 bases and J gave up 4 bases; unmatched junction bases: 9. CDR3 region: CASSFFTGGGGTGELFF. CDR3 nucleotides: TGTGCCAGCAGCTTTTTCACAGGGGGCGGAGGCACCGGGGAGCTGTTTTTT.

Here the CDR3 DNA reads TGCGCCAGCAGCCACAGGACCGACAATGAGCAGTTCTTC. Residues: CASSHRTDNEQFF. The chain has TRBV4-3 and TRBJ2-1; D gene ambiguous. Germline V gene sequence: CDR1 LGHNA, CDR2 YSLEER. This CDR3 has 13 residues. V dropped 3 bases and J dropped 5 bases, with 8 bases sitting between them.

The chain is built from TRBV7-8 and TRBJ1-1; TRBD1 aligns across 9 bases. Germline lookup yields CDR1 SGHVS and CDR2 FQNEAQ. The ends lost 5 bases at V and 5 bases at J; junction bases unmatched: 6. This CDR3 spans 14 amino acids. The CDR3 loop reads CASSPGQGRTEAFF. The CDR3 nucleotides are TGTGCCAGCAGCCCGGGACAGGGAAGGACTGAAGCTTTCTTT.

The V gene is TRBV9, the J gene TRBJ2-1; D not certain. The V end was cut by 4 bases, the J end by 7 bases, with 15 bases between. The CDR3 is 14 amino acids. Germline CDR1 SGDLS, CDR2 YYNGEE. DNA for the CDR3: TGTGCCAGCAGCCCCCCGACCGCCCAGAATGAGCAGTTCTTC. Translating it yields CASSPPTAQNEQFF.

The table lists this clone with a count of one. The V gene is TRBV28, the J gene TRBJ1-1; TRBD1 matches at 8 bases. Germline V CDR1 and CDR2: MDHEN, SYDVKM. V was pared by 8 bases and J by 0 bases, with 5 bases of the junction left unmatched. The CDR3 loop spans 14 amino acids. CDR3 sequence: CASHRTGLNTEAFF. The CDR3, as DNA: TGTGCCAGCCATCGGACAGGGCTGAACACTGAAGCTTTCTTT.

This rearrangement joins TRBV28 to TRBJ1-4, with 8 bases fitting TRBD1. Germline CDR1 reads MDHEN; CDR2 reads SYDVKM. CDR3 length: 14 amino acids. The ends lost 4 bases at V and 6 bases at J; junction bases unmatched: 4. CDR3 in DNA: TGTGCCAGCAGTTGGACAGGGTCTTATGAAAAACTGTTTTTT. It yields the protein CASSWTGSYEKLFF. Variable domain in full (rest from reference TRBV28 and TRBJ1-4): DVKVTQSSRYLVKRTGEKVFLECVQDMDHENMFWYRQDPGLGLRLIYFSYDVKMKEKGDIPEGYSVSREKKERFSLILESASTNQTSMYLCASSWTGSYEKLFFGSGTQLSVL.

The genes are TRBV27 and TRBJ1-1; 7 bases map to TRBD1. Trimming removed 2 bases from V and 2 bases from J; junction bases left unmatched: 2. The CDR3 is 14 amino acids. CDR1 is MNHEY and CDR2 is SMNVEV in the germline V gene (reference sequence). CDR3 DNA: TGTGCCAGCAGTTTACACAGGGGAAACACTGAAGCTTTCTTT. Encoded protein: CASSLHRGNTEAFF.

This sequence joins TRBV5-1 and TRBJ1-4, with D uncertain. CDR1 SGHRS and CDR2 YFSETQ come from the germline V gene. The CDR3 extends over 14 amino acids. The V end was cut by 0 bases, the J end by 5 bases, with 8 bases between. This CDR3 reads CASSLDGYNEKLFF. The CDR3, as DNA: TGCGCCAGCAGCTTGGATGGGTACAATGAAAAACTGTTTTTT.